Listed here is a single TCR beta chain. Its antigen is not yet known. There are no base qualities to consult, and no much larger clone falls within one base. This entry comes from a study of technical replicates of blood from a handful of donors (dated by TCRdb to the late 2010s). V is clipped by 1 base and J by 7 bases, and the sequence between their germline boundaries is 8 bases long. Taken from cysteine to phenylalanine, the CDR3 has 13 residues. Just CDR3 DNA is preserved here, 39 bases in frame from base 1. Sequences LGHNA (CDR1) and YSLEER (CDR2) are obtained from the germline V gene. Library method: the immunoSEQ multiplex PCR assay. What TCRdb holds here is the immuneACCESS table cut down to in-frame rearrangements. Part of the clones is not present; checked against another copy, under half of the missing clones reflect an unresolved V gene, and the others are unexplained. Within this sample are about 97,000 clones, with approximately 94% of them counted one time only. The ten largest clones add up to around 0.33% of the sample.

What was sequenced was T cells isolated from PBMCs. The receptor was derived from a human donor in good health. This chain joins TRBV4-3 to TRBJ1-5; matching of 5 bases hints at TRBD1 as the D gene. The DNA sequence reads TGCGCCAGCAGCCAAGGGGGGGAGCAGCCCCAGCATTTT. It codes for CASSQGGEQPQHF.